This TCR beta chain was found in a study of beta chain features in type 1 diabetes. The overall study: Patients looked much like healthy donors when it came to age, gender and cell yields.

Study-level findings and limits: Equally in patients and controls, PCR might preferentially amplify shorter templates. Moderate yet significant TCRB CDR3 shortening was seen in Type 1 diabetes patients in all four CD4+ subsets.

Notes on this clone: Its antigen is still unknown.

V lost 2 bases and J lost 3, with 10 bases in between. Germline V gene data show CDR1 as MGHDK and CDR2 as SYGVNS. The CDR3 extends over 14 amino acids. As every portion of the isolated RNA was reverse transcribed, the sequencing read expressed TCRB transcripts. Here immunoSEQ multiplex PCR was the method, and the copy in TCRdb shows in-frame clones only, minus some. The sample has some 700,000 clones, 13% seen once; the top ten hold less than 0.025%. This TCR came from a man aged 18 to 30 with type 1 diabetes. This chain joins TRBV25-1 and TRBJ1-2, with no clear D. The sequencing sample was made of naive CD4+ T cells from blood. For the CDR3, the DNA is TGTGCCAGCAGTGAAATAGGAGGGCACTATGGCTACACCTTC. Protein: CASSEIGGHYGYTF.